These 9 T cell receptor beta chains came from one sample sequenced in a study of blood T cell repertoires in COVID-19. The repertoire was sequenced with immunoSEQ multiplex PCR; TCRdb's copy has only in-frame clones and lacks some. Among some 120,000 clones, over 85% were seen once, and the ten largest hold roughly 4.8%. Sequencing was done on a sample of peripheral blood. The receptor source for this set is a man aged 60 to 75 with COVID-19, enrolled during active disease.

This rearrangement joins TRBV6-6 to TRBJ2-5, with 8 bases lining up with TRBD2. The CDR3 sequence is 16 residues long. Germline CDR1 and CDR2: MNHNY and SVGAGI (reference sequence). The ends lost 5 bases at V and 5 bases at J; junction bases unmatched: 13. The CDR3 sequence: CASSPSMREAGETQYF. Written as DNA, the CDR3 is TGTGCCAGCAGTCCCTCGATGCGGGAGGCGGGGGAGACCCAGTACTTC.

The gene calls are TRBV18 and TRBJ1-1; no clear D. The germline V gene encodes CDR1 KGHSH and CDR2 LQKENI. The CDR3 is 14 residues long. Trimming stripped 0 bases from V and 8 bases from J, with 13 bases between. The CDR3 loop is CASSPPNRVSEAFF. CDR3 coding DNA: TGTGCCAGCTCACCACCGAACCGGGTTAGCGAAGCTTTCTTT.

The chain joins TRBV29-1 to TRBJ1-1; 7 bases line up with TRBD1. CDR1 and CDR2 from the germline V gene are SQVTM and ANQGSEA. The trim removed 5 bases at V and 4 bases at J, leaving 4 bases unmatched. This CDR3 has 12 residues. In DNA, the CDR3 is TGCAGCGTTAGAGGGGGCGGCACTGAAGCTTTCTTT. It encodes CSVRGGGTEAFF.

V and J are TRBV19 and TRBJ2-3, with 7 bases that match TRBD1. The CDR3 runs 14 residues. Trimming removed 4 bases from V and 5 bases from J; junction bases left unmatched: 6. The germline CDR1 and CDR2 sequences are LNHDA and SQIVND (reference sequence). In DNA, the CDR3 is TGTGCCAGTAGTAAAAGGGGGCGAGAAGATACGCAGTATTTT. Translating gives CASSKRGREDTQYF.

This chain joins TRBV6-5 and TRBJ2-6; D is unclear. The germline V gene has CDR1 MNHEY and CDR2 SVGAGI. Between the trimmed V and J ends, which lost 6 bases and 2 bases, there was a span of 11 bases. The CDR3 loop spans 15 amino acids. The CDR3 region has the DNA TGTGCCAGCAGCGCCGGTCGAGCTGGGGCCAACGTCCTGACTTTC. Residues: CASSAGRAGANVLTF.

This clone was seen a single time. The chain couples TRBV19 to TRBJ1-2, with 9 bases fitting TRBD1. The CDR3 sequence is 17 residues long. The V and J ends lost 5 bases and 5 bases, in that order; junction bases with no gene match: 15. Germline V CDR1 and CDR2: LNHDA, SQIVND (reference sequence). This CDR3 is CASSASGTGKAGYGYTF. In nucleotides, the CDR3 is TGTGCCAGTAGTGCTTCCGGGACAGGGAAGGCAGGTTATGGCTACACCTTC.

The chain's CDR3 is CSAGTSFSYEQYF. CDR3 DNA sequence: TGCAGCGCAGGGACATCCTTCTCCTACGAGCAGTACTTC. This chain connects TRBV29-1 to TRBJ2-7, with a weak D call TRBD1 (6 bases). V lost 7 bases, J lost 0 bases, and 13 bases lay in between. Germline V lookup: CDR1 SQVTM, CDR2 ANQGSEA. The CDR3 runs 13 residues.

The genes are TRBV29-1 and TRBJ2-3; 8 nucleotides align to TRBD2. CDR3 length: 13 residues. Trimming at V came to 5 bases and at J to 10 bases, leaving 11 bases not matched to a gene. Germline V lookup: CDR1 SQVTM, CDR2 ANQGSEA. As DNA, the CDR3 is TGCAGCGTTCAGCCGGTTAGCGGGGAAGCGCAGTATTTT. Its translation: CSVQPVSGEAQYF.

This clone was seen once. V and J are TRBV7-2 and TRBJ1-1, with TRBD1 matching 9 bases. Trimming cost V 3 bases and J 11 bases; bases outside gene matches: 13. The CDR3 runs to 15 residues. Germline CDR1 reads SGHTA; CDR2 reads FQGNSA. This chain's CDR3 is CASSFSSGTGSFAFF. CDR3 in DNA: TGTGCCAGCAGCTTCTCCTCCGGGACAGGGTCTTTCGCTTTCTTT.